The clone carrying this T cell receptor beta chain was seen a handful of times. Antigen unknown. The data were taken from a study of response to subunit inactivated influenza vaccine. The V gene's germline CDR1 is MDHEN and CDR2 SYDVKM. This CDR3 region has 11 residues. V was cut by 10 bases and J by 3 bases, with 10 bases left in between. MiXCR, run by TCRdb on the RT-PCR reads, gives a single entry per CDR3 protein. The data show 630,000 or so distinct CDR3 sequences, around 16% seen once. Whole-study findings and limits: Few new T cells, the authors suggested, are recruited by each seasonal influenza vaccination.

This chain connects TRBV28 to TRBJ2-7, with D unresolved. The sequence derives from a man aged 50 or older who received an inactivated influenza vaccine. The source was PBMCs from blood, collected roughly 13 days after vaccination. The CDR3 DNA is TGTGCCACCAACGACCGCTACGAGCAGTACTTC. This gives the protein CATNDRYEQYF.